This T cell receptor (beta chain) appears in the sequencing data of a study of cytomegalovirus exposure and HLA in healthy donors. CDR1 and CDR2 (germline): SGDLS, YYNGEE. The junction had 4 bases not matched to a gene; V was cut back by 0 bases and J by 0 bases. The CDR3 spans 17 residues. TCRdb keeps only in-frame clones here, not all; method: immunoSEQ multiplex PCR. The sample has roughly 240,000 clones, roughly 89% seen once. The rearrangement uses TRBV9 and TRBJ1-3; 9 positions agree with TRBD1. This TCR was recovered from a man younger than 35 in good health and CMV-seronegative. Sequencing was carried out using PBMCs. The CDR3 coding sequence is TGTGCCAGCAGCGTAGAGGGACAGGGAACCTCTGGAAACACCATATATTTT. It yields the protein CASSVEGQGTSGNTIYF.